This is a list of T cell receptor beta chains from one sample in a study of response to subunit inactivated influenza vaccine. TCRdb re-called the RT-PCR reads with MiXCR, one entry per CDR3 protein. The table has about 240,000 distinct CDR3 sequences, over 9% seen once. This specimen was non-naive T cells sorted from PBMCs, taken 14 to 15 days before vaccination. The receptor set was obtained from a man aged 45-60 years who received an inactivated influenza vaccine. The CDR3 runs from the conserved cysteine through the conserved F or W. D genes are given only for firm matches. A row's size may be missing; if present it is once, few, many or a size class.

>TRBJ2-3|TRBV7-2|TRBD2|few
TGTGCCAGCAGCCGGAATCTAGCGGGGGTAGGAGATACGCAGTATTTT
CASSRNLAGVGDTQYF
>TRBJ1-1|TRBV29-1|TRBD1|many
TGCAGCGTTGGAGGGACAGGGGGTTGGGACACTGAAGCTTTCTTT
CSVGGTGGWDTEAFF
>TRBJ2-3|TRBV6-5|-|-
TGTGCCAGCAGTTACTCGATCGGTTCAGGGAGCACAGATACGCAGTATTTT
CASSYSIGSGSTDTQYF
>TRBJ2-3|TRBV6-1|TRBD2|-
TGTGCCACCGCTCTCGGTAGCGGGAGTGCAGATACGCAGTATTTT
CATALGSGSADTQYF
>TRBJ2-1|TRBV7-6|TRBD2|-
TGTGCCAGCAGCTTAGACTCAGCGGGGGGTGAGCAGTTCTTC
CASSLDSAGGEQFF
>TRBJ1-4|TRBV18|-|-
TGTGCCAGCTCACGTCGGGGAGGAGATGAAAAACTGTTTTTT
CASSRRGGDEKLFF
>TRBJ2-3|TRBV3-1|TRBD2|many
TGTGCCAGCAGCCACGCTCTGCGGGGGAGGCCTAGCACAGATACGCAGTATTTT
CASSHALRGRPSTDTQYF
>TRBJ2-5|TRBV5-1|TRBD1|many
TGCGCCAGCGTGAAAATCGGGACAGGGAAAGGAGAGACCCAGTACTTC
CASVKIGTGKGETQYF
>TRBJ1-6|TRBV7-2|TRBD1|few
TGTGCCAGCAGCTTGGGGGGGACAGGGGGTGTACCCCTCCACTTT
CASSLGGTGGVPLHF
>TRBJ2-1|TRBV29-1|-|many
TGCAGCGTTGTGAACTACAATGAGCAGTTCTTC
CSVVNYNEQFF
>TRBJ1-1|TRBV4-1|-|many
TGCGCCAGCAGCCAAGATGTGGGAGGGATCACTGAAGCTTTCTTT
CASSQDVGGITEAFF
>TRBJ1-1|TRBV3-1|-|-
TGTGCCAGCAGCCCCGAGGTAGGGACTGAAGCTTTCTTT
CASSPEVGTEAFF
>TRBJ2-1|TRBV5-5|-|many
TGTGCCAGCCGAAGCGGGCCCTACAATGAGCAGTTCTTC
CASRSGPYNEQFF
>TRBJ2-3|TRBV10-1|TRBD1|-
TGCGCCAGCAGTGAGTCCTACAGTACCGGACAGGGGAGAGATACGCAGTATTTT
CASSESYSTGQGRDTQYF
>TRBJ2-1|TRBV7-3|-|many
TGTGCCAGCAGCTTAGCGCAGACTCGCTCCTACAATGAGCAGTTCTTC
CASSLAQTRSYNEQFF
>TRBJ1-4|TRBV12-3/TRBV12-4|-|-
TGTGCCAGCAGTTCCCGAATCAAACTGTTTTTT
CASSSRIKLFF
>TRBJ2-7|TRBV20-1|TRBD2|many
TGCAGTGCTAGAGATCTACGGGGGGTGTCGGGCGAGCAGTACTTC
CSARDLRGVSGEQYF
>TRBJ2-1|TRBV5-1|-|-
TGCGCCAGCAGCTTCGGCGGCGACTCCTACAATGAGCAGTTCTTC
CASSFGGDSYNEQFF
>TRBJ2-3|TRBV6-2/TRBV6-3|TRBD2|-
TGTGCCAGCAGGAGATTGGGAGGGCTAGATACGCAGTATTTT
CASRRLGGLDTQYF
>TRBJ1-1|TRBV18|-|few
TGTGCCAGCTCACCAAAAAGCGATTTGAACACTGAAGCTTTCTTT
CASSPKSDLNTEAFF
>TRBJ2-5|TRBV15|-|many
TGTGCCACCAGCAGAGATATGGCCCAAGAGACCCAGTACTTC
CATSRDMAQETQYF
>TRBJ2-7|TRBV20-1|-|-
TGCAGTGCTAGAGATCAAGGCAGAACCTACGAGCAGTACTTC
CSARDQGRTYEQYF
>TRBJ1-2|TRBV3-1|-|-
TGTGCCAGCAGCCAAGATATGGGGAAGGCTAATGGCTACACCTTC
CASSQDMGKANGYTF
>TRBJ2-4|TRBV20-1|TRBD2|-
TGCAGTGCTAGAAGGGGCCTAGCGGGAGACTGGTGGGTCAAAAACATTCAGTACTTC
CSARRGLAGDWWVKNIQYF
>TRBJ2-3|TRBV7-2|TRBD2|many
TGTGCCAGCGGCGTCGCGGCGGGGAGGGTCGATACGCAGTATTTT
CASGVAAGRVDTQYF
>TRBJ2-1|TRBV2|TRBD2|-
TGTGCCAGCAGTGTGCGCGGGGGGAGCTCCTACAATGAGCAGTTCTTC
CASSVRGGSSYNEQFF
>TRBJ1-5|TRBV6-1|TRBD1|-
TGTGCCAGCAGTGTTACAGGGGTCCATCAGCCCCAGCATTTT
CASSVTGVHQPQHF
>TRBJ1-5|TRBV5-5|-|many
TGTGCCAGCACCTATGGAGGGGTGTCAGGGCAGCCCCAGCATTTT
CASTYGGVSGQPQHF
>TRBJ1-3|TRBV20-1|-|few
TGCAGTGCCCCGGACGAGGGTTCTGGAAACACCATATATTTT
CSAPDEGSGNTIYF
>TRBJ2-2|TRBV5-4|TRBD2|-
TGTGCCAGCAGCTTGGGGCCGGGAGGTAACACCGGGGAGCTGTTTTTT
CASSLGPGGNTGELFF
>TRBJ2-2|TRBV2|-|few
TGTGCCAGCTCGAACATACGAGAGGTCGGGGAGCTGTTTTTT
CASSNIREVGELFF
>TRBJ2-7|TRBV6-1|TRBD2|-
TGTGCCAGCACATATGGGCGGGGGGCCGGGTACGAGCAGTACTTC
CASTYGRGAGYEQYF
>TRBJ2-3|TRBV27|-|-
TGTGCCAGCGGCCCCGCCCTCGGGGGGCGCACAGATACGCAGTATTTT
CASGPALGGRTDTQYF
>TRBJ2-3|TRBV20-1|TRBD2|few
TGCAGTGCTCCCCCCTTCGGGGGGGCTCCAGATACGCAGTATTTT
CSAPPFGGAPDTQYF
>TRBJ1-4|TRBV5-1|TRBD1|many
TGCGCCAGCAGCGAGGACAGGGGAACTAATGAAAAACTGTTTTTT
CASSEDRGTNEKLFF
>TRBJ2-3|TRBV2|-|many
TGTGCCAGCAGTGAAGCGGTTGGCCGACGGGCGCAGTATTTT
CASSEAVGRRAQYF
>TRBJ2-3|TRBV7-9|-|-
TGTGCCAGCAGCTTAGATGGACCTAGGACAGATACGCAGTATTTT
CASSLDGPRTDTQYF
>TRBJ2-7|TRBV7-9|-|-
TGTGCCAGCAGCTTAGAACAGGGTTGGAACGAGCAGTACTTC
CASSLEQGWNEQYF
>TRBJ2-3|TRBV11-2|TRBD1|-
TGTGCCAGCAGCCCTCGGACAGGGTCCGCAGATACGCAGTATTTT
CASSPRTGSADTQYF
>TRBJ1-3|TRBV5-1|-|many
TGCGCCAGCAGCTTAGGTGGAAACACCATATATTTT
CASSLGGNTIYF
>TRBJ2-7|TRBV5-5|TRBD2|few
TGTGCCAGCAGCCGCGGCGCTAGCGGGGGACTCTACGAGCAGTACTTC
CASSRGASGGLYEQYF
>TRBJ2-7|TRBV12-3/TRBV12-4|-|few
TGTGCCAGCAGTCCTACAGGGTTGATCAGCGAGCAGTACTTC
CASSPTGLISEQYF
>TRBJ2-7|TRBV28|-|few
TGTGCCAGCAGTTTATTTTGGGTTTTAGGGAGCTCCTACGAGCAGTACTTC
CASSLFWVLGSSYEQYF
>TRBJ1-3|TRBV12-3/TRBV12-4|TRBD1|many
TGTGCCAGCAGTTCCCAGGACAGGGTGACCGGAAACACCATATATTTT
CASSSQDRVTGNTIYF
>TRBJ2-3|TRBV12-3/TRBV12-4|TRBD1|-
TGTACCCTCTGTCCGATAAAAGGGACAGGCGTGAGCACAGATACGCAGTATTTT
CTLCPIKGTGVSTDTQYF
>TRBJ2-7|TRBV5-1|TRBD2|many
TGCGCCAGCAGCTTTAGTGGCTCGACTAGCGGGAGACACGAGCAGTACTTC
CASSFSGSTSGRHEQYF
>TRBJ1-1|TRBV19|-|-
TGTGCCAGTAGTATAGTGGGACGGAGTAACACTGAAGCTTTCTTT
CASSIVGRSNTEAFF
>TRBJ1-1|TRBV14|-|many
TGTGCCAGCAGCCCATGGAGTCGGGGGAACACTGAAGCTTTCTTT
CASSPWSRGNTEAFF
>TRBJ2-6|TRBV20-1|-|few
TGCAGTGTCCCGGACCTGGCTGGGGCCAACGTCCTGACTTTC
CSVPDLAGANVLTF
>TRBJ2-1|TRBV11-2|-|medium-sized
TGTGCCAGCAGCTCCTTCAGGGCGCGCGATGAGCAGTTCTTC
CASSSFRARDEQFF
>TRBJ2-2|TRBV5-5|TRBD1|-
TGTGCCAGCAGTCGGGACAGGGTGGCTAACACCGGGGAGCTGTTTTTT
CASSRDRVANTGELFF
>TRBJ2-3|TRBV24-1|TRBD2|many
TGTGCCACCAGTGACACCCGGACTAGCGGGAGTACAGATACGCAGTATTTT
CATSDTRTSGSTDTQYF